This TCR beta chain was sequenced during a study of T-cell reconstitution after alpha-beta-depleted transplantation in children (dated by TCRdb to about 2016). Looking at the study overall: T-cell immune reconstitution after TCRalphabeta/CD19-depleted allogeneic hematopoietic cell transplantation in children was quantitatively tracked in the study by means of TCR repertoire profiling.

The CDR3, cysteine through phenylalanine, is 15 amino acids long. The sequence is cut down to CDR3 DNA, 45 bases in frame from base 1. Based on the germline V gene (reference sequence), the CDR1 and CDR2 sequences are SGHKS and YYEKEE. V is pared back by 0 bases and J by 2 bases, with 9 bases lying between the germline termini. Library preparation used PCR. The run used an Illumina HiSeq 2500. TCR library preparation used molecular barcoding, with unique molecular identifiers applied to normalize quantification of the TCRbeta repertoire. TCRdb reprocessed the public reads (quality trimming at Q25 with fastp, clone calling with MiXCR) and kept in-frame beta chains. Duplicate CDR3 protein sequences are folded into a single record with the most common DNA and genes. This sample has a few hundred thousand distinct CDR3 sequences in its table, and 9.7% of those were observed once. Over 4.5% of the sample goes to the ten largest clones.

This clonotype was seen at least ten times. Its antigen remains undetermined. Within one base of it there is no much larger clone, and no base qualities were kept. The material sequenced was PBMCs from the stem cell graft donor, taken from the stem cell graft. This clonotype was sampled from a human donor who donated a stem cell graft to a child with SCID. The rearrangement combines TRBV5-5 with TRBJ1-3; the D gene remains uncertain. The sequence in DNA is TGTGCCAGCAGCTTGGAGAGGGCCACTGGAAACACCATATATTTT. It codes for CASSLERATGNTIYF.